Given below is one TCR beta chain in context. Its antigen is still unknown. The germline V gene has CDR1 SGHRS and CDR2 YFSETQ. The CDR3 covers 15 residues. Template switching was used to attach UMIs, which incorporated a 6-nucleotide sample barcode. TCRdb reanalyzed the 5' RACE reads and collapses them to one entry per CDR3 protein, without DNA. This table holds about 160,000 distinct CDR3 sequences. The data belong to a study of monozygotic twins with inflammatory bowel disease. Each donor gave about 2.5 ml of peripheral blood. Study-wide results and limits: IBD patients exhibited fewer clonotypes shared with other individuals than healthy twins, particularly with disease activity. Whereas healthy co-twins had higher TCRbeta diversity (inverse Simpson), IBD patients had lower diversity.

The receptor's source is a human donor with ulcerative colitis or Crohn's disease, or a healthy co-twin of an affected twin (not recorded which). The sample was blood. The chain carries TRBV5-1 and TRBJ1-2. CDR3 sequence: CASSFGALSNYGYTF.